The 14 T cell receptor beta chains below were found in one sample sequenced in a study of blood T cell repertoires in COVID-19. Clones were read by immunoSEQ multiplex PCR, and TCRdb kept only the in-frame ones, dropping some. The repertoire includes a few hundred thousand clones, around 90% of them detected once, and 0.99% sits in the top ten. The sequenced sample consisted of peripheral blood. All receptors come from a woman between 40 and 55 years old who had recovered from COVID-19.

The chain combines TRBV6-6 with TRBJ1-2; 7 nucleotides align to TRBD1. In germline, CDR1 is MNHNY, CDR2 SVGAGI (reference sequence). The ends lost 2 bases at V and 2 bases at J; junction bases unmatched: 8. CDR3 length: 16 residues. The CDR3 DNA follows: TGTGCCAGCAGTTACACCCAGACAGGGTGGAACTATGGCTACACCTTC. Translation: CASSYTQTGWNYGYTF.

The chain has TRBV4-3 and TRBJ1-1; no definite D call. V lost 1 base to trimming and J lost 3 bases, with 6 bases between them. Germline loops: CDR1 LGHNA, CDR2 YSLEER. The CDR3 is made up of 13 amino acids. The CDR3 region is CASSQVGDTEAFF. CDR3 nucleotide sequence: TGCGCCAGCAGCCAAGTCGGGGACACTGAAGCTTTCTTT.

Concerning this clone: A read error is possible here, since a much larger clone lies one base away. This specimen includes other DNA sequences encoding the same CDR3. The chain carries TRBV9 and TRBJ2-3; 10 positions match TRBD1. This CDR3 contains 15 residues. Germline loops: CDR1 SGDLS, CDR2 YYNGEE. V dropped 4 bases and J dropped 3; count of bases not matched to a gene: 5. The chain's CDR3 is CASSPRTGGTDTQYF. The CDR3 nucleotides read TGTGCCAGCAGCCCCCGGACAGGGGGGACAGATACGCAGTATTTT.

This chain connects TRBV11-3 to TRBJ1-2, with D possibly being TRBD1 (5 bases). CDR1 and CDR2 (germline): SGHNT, YENEEA. V was clipped by 2 bases and J by 0 bases, with 7 bases between them. This CDR3 is built from 14 residues. The CDR3 nucleotides are TGTGCCAGCAGCTTATCAGGGACTAACTATGGCTACACCTTC. It encodes CASSLSGTNYGYTF.

This chain links TRBV5-4 with TRBJ2-2; the match to TRBD2 covers 8 bases. V lost 1 base and J lost 2; bases outside the gene matches: 4. Germline loops: CDR1 SGHNT, CDR2 YYREEE (reference sequence). This CDR3 is 16 amino acids long. As DNA, the CDR3 is TGTGCCAGCAGCTTGCGGGGGGGGTTCAACACCGGGGAGCTGTTTTTT. Its protein is CASSLRGGFNTGELFF.

This chain links TRBV7-9 with TRBJ2-1, with TRBD2 matching over 15 bases. Trimming cost V 1 base and J 10 bases; bases outside gene matches: 8. The CDR3 runs to 17 residues. Germline V lookup: CDR1 SEHNR, CDR2 FQNEAQ (reference sequence). The CDR3 protein is CASSLGGLAGGLGEQFF. In DNA form, the CDR3 reads TGTGCCAGCAGCTTAGGGGGACTAGCGGGAGGCCTGGGCGAGCAGTTCTTC. The full variable domain, rest sourced from reference TRBV7-9 and TRBJ2-1, is DTGVSQNPRHKITKRGQNVTFRCDPISEHNRLYWYRQTLGQGPEFLTYFQNEAQLEKSRLLSDRFSAERPKGSFSTLEIQRTEQGDSAMYLCASSLGGLAGGLGEQFFGPGTRLTVL.

A remark on this clone: The same CDR3 arises from other DNA sequences in this sample as well. The chain combines TRBV24-1 with TRBJ1-1, with no clear D. In germline, CDR1 is KGHDR, CDR2 SFDVKD. CDR3 length equals 12 residues. V gave up 4 bases and J gave up 6 bases, with 8 bases separating them. The CDR3 loop reads CATSDRGSEAFF. The CDR3 nucleotides read TGTGCCACCAGTGACCGGGGATCTGAAGCTTTCTTT.

The CDR3 sequence is CASSLASGSGIQYF. CDR3 nucleotide sequence: TGTGCCAGCAGCTTAGCCAGCGGGAGTGGGATTCAGTACTTC. The chain couples TRBV7-9 to TRBJ2-4, with TRBD2 identical over 8 bases. The CDR3 has 14 residues. CDR1 and CDR2 (germline): SEHNR, FQNEAQ (reference sequence). With V trimmed by 0 bases and J by 10 bases, 5 bases remained unmatched. Drawing the rest from reference TRBV7-9 and TRBJ2-4, the complete variable domain is DTGVSQNPRHKITKRGQNVTFRCDPISEHNRLYWYRQTLGQGPEFLTYFQNEAQLEKSRLLSDRFSAERPKGSFSTLEIQRTEQGDSAMYLCASSLASGSGIQYFGAGTRLSVL.

The chain carries TRBV5-1 and TRBJ2-3; 12 bases are shared with TRBD2. This CDR3 contains 16 residues. V was pared by 4 bases and J by 2 bases, with 5 bases of the junction left unmatched. CDR1 is SGHRS, CDR2 YFSETQ, per germline. CDR3: CASSAGLAGPTDTQYF. CDR3 sequence (DNA): TGCGCCAGCAGCGCCGGACTAGCGGGACCCACAGATACGCAGTATTTT.

The V and J genes are TRBV25-1 and TRBJ2-5, with D possibly TRBD2 on 6 matching bases. V was pared by 3 bases and J by 7 bases, with 9 bases between. The germline V gene encodes CDR1 MGHDK and CDR2 SYGVNS. The CDR3 has 12 residues. The CDR3 sequence is CASSDPGGTQYF. The CDR3 DNA reads TGTGCCAGCAGTGACCCCGGGGGGACCCAGTACTTC. The full variable domain, in which reference TRBV25-1 and TRBJ2-5 provide the parts outside the CDR3, is EADIYQTPRYLVIGTGKKITLECSQTMGHDKMYWYQQDPGMELHLIHYSYGVNSTEKGDLSSESTVSRIRTEHFPLTLESARPSHTSQYLCASSDPGGTQYFGPGTRLLVL.

The rearrangement joins TRBV6-2 or TRBV6-3 to TRBJ2-5; D ambiguous. Germline CDR1 reads MNHEY; CDR2 reads SVGEGT. Between the trimmed V and J ends, which lost 1 base and 3 bases, there was a span of 6 bases. The CDR3 has 13 residues. The CDR3 loop is CASSYWSEETQYF. The CDR3 nucleotides are TGTGCCAGCAGTTACTGGTCGGAAGAGACCCAGTACTTC.

This clone has just one count. The CDR3 DNA follows: TGTGCCAGCAGTCCCAGCGACCCAACTAATGAAAAACTGTTTTTT. Its translation: CASSPSDPTNEKLFF. The chain carries TRBV9 and TRBJ1-4; no reliable D call. The CDR3 has 15 amino acids. Trimming removed 5 bases at V and 0 bases at J, with 11 bases between. Germline CDR1 reads SGDLS; CDR2 reads YYNGEE.

V usage is TRBV11-3 and J usage is TRBJ2-5, with D maybe TRBD1 (5 bases). The germline CDR1 and CDR2 sequences are SGHNT and YENEEA. V was cut by 1 base and J by 1 base, with 10 bases left in between. The CDR3 covers 15 residues. The CDR3 sequence: CASSLGGGLQETQYF. As DNA, the CDR3 is TGTGCCAGCAGCTTAGGGGGCGGCCTCCAAGAGACCCAGTACTTC.

This clone appeared a single time. This chain joins TRBV6-5 and TRBJ1-1; D is possibly TRBD1 (5 bases). This CDR3 spans 13 amino acids. The V end was cut by 6 bases, the J end by 1 base, with 9 bases between. Germline V gene sequence: CDR1 MNHEY, CDR2 SVGAGI. For the CDR3, the DNA is TGTGCCAGCAGGGTGACAGCGAACACTGAAGCTTTCTTT. Translated: CASRVTANTEAFF.